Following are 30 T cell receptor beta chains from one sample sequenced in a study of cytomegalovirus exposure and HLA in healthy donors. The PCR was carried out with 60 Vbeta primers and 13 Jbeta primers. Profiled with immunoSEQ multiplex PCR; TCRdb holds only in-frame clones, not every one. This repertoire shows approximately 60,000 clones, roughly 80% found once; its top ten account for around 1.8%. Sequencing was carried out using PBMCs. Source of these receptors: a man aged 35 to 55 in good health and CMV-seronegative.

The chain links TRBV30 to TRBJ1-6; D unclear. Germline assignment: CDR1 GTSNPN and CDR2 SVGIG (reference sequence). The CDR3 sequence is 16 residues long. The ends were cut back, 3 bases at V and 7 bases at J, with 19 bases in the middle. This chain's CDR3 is CAWRDLGISGNSPLHF. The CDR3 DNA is TGTGCCTGGAGGGACCTCGGGATCTCGGGGAATTCACCCCTCCACTTT. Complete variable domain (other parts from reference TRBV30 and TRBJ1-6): SQTIHQWPATLVQPVGSPLSLECTVEGTSNPNLYWYRQAAGRGLQLLFYSVGIGQISSEVPQNLSASRPQDRQFILSSKKLLLSDSGFYLCAWRDLGISGNSPLHFGNGTRLTVT.

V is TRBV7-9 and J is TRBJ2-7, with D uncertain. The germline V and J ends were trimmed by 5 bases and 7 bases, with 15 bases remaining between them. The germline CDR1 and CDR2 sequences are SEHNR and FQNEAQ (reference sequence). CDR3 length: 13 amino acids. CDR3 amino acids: CASSLPARSEQYF. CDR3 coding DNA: TGTGCCAGCAGCCTCCCCGCGCGTAGTGAGCAGTACTTC.

The CDR3, as DNA: TGTGCCAGCAGCTTACGGGACAGGGGATTAATCACAGATACGCAGTATTTT. It specifies CASSLRDRGLITDTQYF. This chain uses TRBV11-2 with TRBJ2-3; 10 positions match TRBD1. This CDR3 region has 17 residues. Germline CDR1 reads SGHAT; CDR2 reads FQNNGV. With 2 bases clipped from V and 2 bases from J, the junction kept 7 bases outside the gene matches.

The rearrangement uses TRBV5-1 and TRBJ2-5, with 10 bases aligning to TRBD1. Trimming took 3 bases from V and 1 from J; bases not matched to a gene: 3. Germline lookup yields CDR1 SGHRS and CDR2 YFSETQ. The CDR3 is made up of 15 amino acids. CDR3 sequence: CASSSGTGVQETQYF. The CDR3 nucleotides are TGCGCCAGCAGCTCGGGGACAGGGGTCCAAGAGACCCAGTACTTC.

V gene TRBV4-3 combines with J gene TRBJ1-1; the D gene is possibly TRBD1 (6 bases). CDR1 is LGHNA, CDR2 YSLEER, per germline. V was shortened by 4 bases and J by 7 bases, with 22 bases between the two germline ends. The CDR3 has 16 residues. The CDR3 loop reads CASSPRQERYRSEAFF. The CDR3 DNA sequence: TGCGCCAGCAGCCCCCGACAGGAGAGATACCGTAGTGAAGCTTTCTTT.

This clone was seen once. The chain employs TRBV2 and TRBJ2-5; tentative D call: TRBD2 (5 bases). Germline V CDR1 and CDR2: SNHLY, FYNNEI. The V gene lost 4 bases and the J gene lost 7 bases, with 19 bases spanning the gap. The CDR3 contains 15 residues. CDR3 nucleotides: TGTGCCAGCAGTGTAAATTCCGGACCGGCGGGGACCCAGTACTTC. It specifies CASSVNSGPAGTQYF.

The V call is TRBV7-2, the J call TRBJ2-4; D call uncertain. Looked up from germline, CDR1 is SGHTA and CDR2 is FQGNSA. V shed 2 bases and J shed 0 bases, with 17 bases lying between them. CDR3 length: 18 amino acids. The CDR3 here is CASSLSFSLRLAKNIQYF. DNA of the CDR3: TGTGCCAGCAGCTTAAGTTTTAGTTTGCGGCTAGCCAAAAACATTCAGTACTTC.

CDR3 in DNA: TGTGCCAGCAGCCATGACATACTCACAGATACGCAGTATTTT. Its protein is CASSHDILTDTQYF. J is TRBJ2-3 and V is TRBV4-2; D call uncertain. The CDR3 has 14 amino acids. Germline-derived CDR1 and CDR2 are LGHNA and YNFKEQ. The V gene lost 3 bases and the J gene lost 2 bases, with 9 bases spanning the gap.

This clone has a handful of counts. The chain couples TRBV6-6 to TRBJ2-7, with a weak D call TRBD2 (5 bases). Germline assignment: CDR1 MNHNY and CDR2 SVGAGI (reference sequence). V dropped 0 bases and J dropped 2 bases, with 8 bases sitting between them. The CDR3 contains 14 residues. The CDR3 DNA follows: TGTGCCAGCAGTTACTCCGCGGGCACCTACGAGCAGTACGTC. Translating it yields CASSYSAGTYEQYV.

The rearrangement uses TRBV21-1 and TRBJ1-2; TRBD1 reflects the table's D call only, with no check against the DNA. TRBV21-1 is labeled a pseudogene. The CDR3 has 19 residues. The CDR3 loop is CASSKFLRGTGRHNYGYTF. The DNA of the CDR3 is TGTGCCAGCAGCAAATTTCTACGCGGTACAGGGAGACACAACTATGGCTACACCTTC.

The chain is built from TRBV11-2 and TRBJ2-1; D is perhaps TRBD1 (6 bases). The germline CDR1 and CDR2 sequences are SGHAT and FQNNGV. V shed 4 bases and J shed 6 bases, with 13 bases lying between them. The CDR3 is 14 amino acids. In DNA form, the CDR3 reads TGTGCCAGCAGCTCCACAGGGTTCTTCAATGAGCAGTTCTTC. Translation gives CASSSTGFFNEQFF.

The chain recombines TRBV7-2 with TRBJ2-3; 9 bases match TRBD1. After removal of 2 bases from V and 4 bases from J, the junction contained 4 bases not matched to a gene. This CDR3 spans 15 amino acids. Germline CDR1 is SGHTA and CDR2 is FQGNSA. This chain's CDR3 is CASSLNRGHPDTQYF. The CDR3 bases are TGTGCCAGCAGCTTAAACAGGGGGCACCCAGATACGCAGTATTTT.

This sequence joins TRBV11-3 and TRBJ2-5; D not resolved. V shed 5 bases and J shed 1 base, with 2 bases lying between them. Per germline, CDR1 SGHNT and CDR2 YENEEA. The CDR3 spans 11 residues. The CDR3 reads CASSRQETQYF. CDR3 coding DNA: TGTGCCAGCAGCCGCCAAGAGACCCAGTACTTC. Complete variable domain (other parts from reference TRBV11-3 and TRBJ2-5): EAGVVQSPRYKIIEKKQPVAFWCNPISGHNTLYWYLQNLGQGPELLIRYENEEAVDDSQLPKDRFSAERLKGVDSTLKIQPAELGDSAVYLCASSRQETQYFGPGTRLLVL.

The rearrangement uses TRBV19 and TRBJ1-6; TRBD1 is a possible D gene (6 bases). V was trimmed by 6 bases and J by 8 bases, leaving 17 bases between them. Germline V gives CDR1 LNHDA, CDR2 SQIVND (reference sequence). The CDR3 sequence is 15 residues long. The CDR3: CASRNGEGGHSPLHF. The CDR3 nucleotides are TGTGCCAGTAGGAACGGAGAGGGGGGGCATTCACCCCTCCACTTT.

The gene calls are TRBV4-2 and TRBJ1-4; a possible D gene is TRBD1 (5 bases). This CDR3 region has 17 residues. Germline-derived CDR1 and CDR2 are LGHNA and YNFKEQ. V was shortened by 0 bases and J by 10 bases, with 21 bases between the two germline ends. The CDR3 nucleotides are TGTGCCAGCAGCCAAGATTGGTCCCAGGGCCAAATTGGAAAACTGTTTTTT. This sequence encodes CASSQDWSQGQIGKLFF.

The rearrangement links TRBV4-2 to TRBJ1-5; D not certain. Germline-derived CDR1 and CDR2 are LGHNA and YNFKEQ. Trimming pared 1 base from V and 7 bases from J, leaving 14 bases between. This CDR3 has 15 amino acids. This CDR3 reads CASSQAKPTRQPQHF. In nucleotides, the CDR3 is TGTGCCAGCAGCCAAGCGAAACCAACTCGGCAGCCCCAGCATTTT.

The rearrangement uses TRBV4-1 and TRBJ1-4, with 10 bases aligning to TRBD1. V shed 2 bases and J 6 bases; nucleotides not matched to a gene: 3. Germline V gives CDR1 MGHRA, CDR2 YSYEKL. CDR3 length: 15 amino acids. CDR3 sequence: CASSQLGTGDEKLFF. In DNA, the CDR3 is TGCGCCAGCAGCCAACTCGGGACAGGGGATGAAAAACTGTTTTTT.

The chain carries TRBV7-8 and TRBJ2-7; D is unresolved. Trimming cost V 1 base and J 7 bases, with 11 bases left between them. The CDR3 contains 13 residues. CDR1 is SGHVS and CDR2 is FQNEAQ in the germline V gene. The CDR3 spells CASSLGGSGEQYF. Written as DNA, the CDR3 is TGTGCCAGCAGCTTAGGAGGATCGGGTGAGCAGTACTTC.

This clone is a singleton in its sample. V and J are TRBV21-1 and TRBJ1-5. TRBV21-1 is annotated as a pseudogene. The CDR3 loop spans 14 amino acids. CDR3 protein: CASSKGGCNQPQHF. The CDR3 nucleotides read TGTGCCAGCAGTAAAGGAGGGTGCAATCAGCCCCAGCATTTT.

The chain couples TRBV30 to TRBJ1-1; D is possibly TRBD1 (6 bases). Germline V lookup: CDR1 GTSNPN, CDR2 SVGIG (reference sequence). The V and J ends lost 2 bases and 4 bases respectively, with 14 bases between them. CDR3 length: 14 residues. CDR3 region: CAWSLQGWGTEAFF. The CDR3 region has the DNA TGTGCCTGGAGTCTACAGGGATGGGGCACTGAAGCTTTCTTT. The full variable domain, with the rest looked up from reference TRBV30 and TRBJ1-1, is SQTIHQWPATLVQPVGSPLSLECTVEGTSNPNLYWYRQAAGRGLQLLFYSVGIGQISSEVPQNLSASRPQDRQFILSSKKLLLSDSGFYLCAWSLQGWGTEAFFGQGTRLTVV.

The CDR3 loop reads CASSQDPRGGEKLFF. In DNA form, the CDR3 reads TGCGCCAGCAGCCAAGACCCCAGGGGTGGCGAAAAACTGTTTTTT. This chain uses TRBV4-3 with TRBJ1-4; a possible D gene is TRBD1 (6 bases). V shed 0 bases and J shed 8 bases, with 13 bases lying between them. Germline V gene sequence: CDR1 LGHNA, CDR2 YSLEER. The CDR3 covers 15 residues.

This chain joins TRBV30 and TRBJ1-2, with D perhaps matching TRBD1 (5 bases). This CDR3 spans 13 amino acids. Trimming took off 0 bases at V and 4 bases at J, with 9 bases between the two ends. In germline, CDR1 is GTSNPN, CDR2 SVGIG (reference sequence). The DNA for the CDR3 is TGTGCCTGGAGTGTACACAGGTCCTATGGCTACACCTTC. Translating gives CAWSVHRSYGYTF.

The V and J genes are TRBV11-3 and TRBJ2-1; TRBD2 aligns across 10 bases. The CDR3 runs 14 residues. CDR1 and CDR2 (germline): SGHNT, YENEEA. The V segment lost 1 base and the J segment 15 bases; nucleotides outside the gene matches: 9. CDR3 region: CASSLVPSGGPVFF. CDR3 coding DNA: TGTGCCAGCAGCTTAGTTCCTAGCGGGGGCCCTGTGTTCTTC.

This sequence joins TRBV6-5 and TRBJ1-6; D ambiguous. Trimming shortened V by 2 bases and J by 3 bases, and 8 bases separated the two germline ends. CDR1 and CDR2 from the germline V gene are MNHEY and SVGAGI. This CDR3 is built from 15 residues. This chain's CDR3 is CASSYRGHYNSPLHF. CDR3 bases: TGTGCCAGCAGTTACCGGGGTCACTATAATTCACCCCTCCACTTT.

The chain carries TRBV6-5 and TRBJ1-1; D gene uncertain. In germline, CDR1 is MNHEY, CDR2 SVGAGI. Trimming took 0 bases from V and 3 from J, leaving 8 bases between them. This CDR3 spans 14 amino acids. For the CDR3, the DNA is TGTGCCAGCAGTTACTCGGCTAGAGACACTGAAGCTTTCTTT. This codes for CASSYSARDTEAFF.

The CDR3 here is CASSQGIQGMGTEAFF. The CDR3 DNA sequence: TGCGCCAGCAGCCAAGGGATCCAGGGCATGGGCACTGAAGCTTTCTTT. The gene calls are TRBV4-1 and TRBJ1-1; tentatively, D is TRBD1 (5 bases). The ends were cut back, 1 base at V and 4 bases at J, with 16 bases in the middle. The CDR3 contains 16 residues. Germline V gene data show CDR1 as MGHRA and CDR2 as YSYEKL.

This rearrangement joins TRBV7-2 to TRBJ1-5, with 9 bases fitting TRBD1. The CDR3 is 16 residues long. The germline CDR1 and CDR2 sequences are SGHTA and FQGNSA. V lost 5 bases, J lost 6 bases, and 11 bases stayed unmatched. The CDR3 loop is CASSAPGQGYGQPQHF. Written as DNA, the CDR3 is TGTGCCAGCAGCGCCCCCGGACAGGGGTATGGTCAGCCCCAGCATTTT.

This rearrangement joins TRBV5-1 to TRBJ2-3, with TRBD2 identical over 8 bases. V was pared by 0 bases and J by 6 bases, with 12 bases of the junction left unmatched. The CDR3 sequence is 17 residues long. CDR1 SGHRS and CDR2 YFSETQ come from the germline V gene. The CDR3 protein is CASSLGFRAGDSDTQYF. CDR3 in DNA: TGCGCCAGCAGCTTGGGATTCCGAGCGGGGGACTCGGATACGCAGTATTTT.

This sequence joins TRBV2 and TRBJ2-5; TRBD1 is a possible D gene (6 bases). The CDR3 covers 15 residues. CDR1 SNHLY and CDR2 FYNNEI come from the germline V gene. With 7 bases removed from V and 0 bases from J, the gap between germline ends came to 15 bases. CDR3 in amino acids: CASTYGTTYQETQYF. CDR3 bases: TGTGCCAGCACCTACGGGACAACCTACCAAGAGACCCAGTACTTC.

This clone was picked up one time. The CDR3 coding sequence is TGTGCCAGCAGCTTAGCACAGGGAGGGACTGAAGCTTTCTTT. This gives the protein CASSLAQGGTEAFF. The chain carries TRBV7-8 and TRBJ1-1; tentatively, D is TRBD1 (6 bases). The CDR3 extends over 14 amino acids. CDR1 is SGHVS, CDR2 FQNEAQ, per germline. V was pared by 0 bases and J by 5 bases, with 10 bases between.